The T cell receptor beta chain under discussion was sequenced for a study of T cell repertoires in cytomegalovirus infection (dated by TCRdb to about 2019). The study in broad terms: Donor HLA type was relevant to the analysis, as public TCR beta signatures indicated carriage of CMV infection together with the matching HLA type. General study outcomes and caveats: In the ex vivo response, HLA-C-restricted CMV-specific TCR beta clonotypes were dominant, and in two of eight donors the single most frequent clonotype came from this HLA-C-restricted group. In both this cohort and an independent cohort of 352 donors, the cumulative frequency of public TCR beta family members distinguished carriers of CMV infection plus the relevant HLA type.

A remark on this clonotype: Its antigen is unknown. One base away there is no much larger clone; base qualities are not given.

From cysteine to phenylalanine, the CDR3 is 16 amino acids long. The entry retains the CDR3 DNA only, 48 bases that are in frame from base 1. In the germline V gene, CDR1 corresponds to MGHRA and CDR2 to YSYEKL. V is trimmed back by 0 bases and J by 3 bases, and the junction contains 8 bases that no gene match accounts for. The instrument given in TCRdb is Illumina HiSeq 1500. TCRdb trimmed the raw reads at Q25, called clones with MiXCR and kept productive beta chains. Each CDR3 protein gets just one entry, which takes the most common genes and DNA from the rows behind it. The sample contains about 130,000 distinct CDR3 sequences, approximately 24% of them found a single time. 30% to 35% of the sample goes to the ten largest clones.

The receptor chain draws on TRBV4-1 and TRBJ2-7; 7 nucleotides in the junction match TRBD2. The sequenced sample was PBMCs, sequenced either directly or after in vitro stimulation (not recorded which). The sequence came from a human donor in good health (CMV status not recorded). Some clones in this sample may be carry-over from other donors' samples. The sequenced DNA is TGCGCCAGCAGCCAAGAGTCTGGCGGGGGTCGCTACGAGCAGTACTTC. Its protein is CASSQESGGGRYEQYF.